These 23 T cell receptor beta chains were sequenced from one sample in a study of OX40 agonist ivuxolimab in advanced cancers. Sequencing used immunoSEQ multiplex PCR; TCRdb keeps in-frame clones, though not all of them. The sample has 75,000 to 90,000 clones; more than 80% are singletons. This sample comprised CD4+ or CD8+ T cells sorted from blood, obtained in a trial of the OX40 agonist ivuxolimab. Receptors were obtained from an adult with an advanced solid tumor such as melanoma, head and neck, liver or kidney cancer.

The gene calls are TRBV6-5 and TRBJ1-2, with D perhaps TRBD1 (5 bases). Trimming pared 6 bases from V and 2 bases from J, leaving 13 bases between. This CDR3 is 14 amino acids long. Per germline, CDR1 MNHEY and CDR2 SVGAGI. The CDR3 DNA is TGTGCCAGCAGAACGGCGGGGGGGAACTATGGCTACACCTTC. Protein: CASRTAGGNYGYTF.

The chain carries TRBV9 and TRBJ2-7, with D tentatively TRBD2 (6 bases). Germline lookup yields CDR1 SGDLS and CDR2 YYNGEE. V lost 0 bases and J lost 4, with 11 bases in between. The CDR3 is 14 amino acids. The CDR3 sequence is CASSVAPEGYEQYF. CDR3 sequence (DNA): TGTGCCAGCAGCGTAGCCCCGGAGGGATACGAGCAGTACTTC. Full variable domain (missing parts from reference TRBV9 and TRBJ2-7): DSGVTQTPKHLITATGQRVTLRCSPRSGDLSVYWYQQSLDQGLQFLIQYYNGEERAKGNILERFSAQQFPDLHSELNLSSLELGDSALYFCASSVAPEGYEQYFGPGTRLTVT.

The V call is TRBV7-6, the J call TRBJ1-1; the D gene is possibly TRBD1 (6 bases). V gave up 5 bases and J gave up 4 bases, with 11 bases separating them. Germline CDR1 is SGHVS and CDR2 is FNYEAQ. The CDR3 has 13 amino acids. The CDR3 protein is CASSASGVTEAFF. Written as DNA, the CDR3 is TGTGCCAGCAGCGCCTCAGGGGTCACTGAAGCTTTCTTT.

V is TRBV9 and J is TRBJ1-3; D is unresolved. This CDR3 is built from 15 residues. Germline CDR1 is SGDLS and CDR2 is YYNGEE. The ends were cut back, 3 bases at V and 0 bases at J, with 10 bases in the middle. Written as DNA, the CDR3 is TGTGCCAGCAGCGGGGCGTACCCCTCTGGAAACACCATATATTTT. This codes for CASSGAYPSGNTIYF.

This clone is a singleton in its sample. J is TRBJ2-5 and V is TRBV19, with D perhaps matching TRBD1 (6 bases). V lost 1 base and J 0 bases, leaving 9 bases between the germline ends. Germline V gives CDR1 LNHDA, CDR2 SQIVND (reference sequence). This CDR3 is 15 amino acids long. CDR3: CASSIAGQYQETQYF. The CDR3 DNA is TGTGCCAGTAGTATAGCCGGACAGTACCAAGAGACCCAGTACTTC.

The chain has TRBV28 and TRBJ1-3, with TRBD1 identical over 8 bases. V dropped 3 bases and J dropped 4; count of bases not matched to a gene: 2. The CDR3 extends over 14 amino acids. Germline V CDR1 and CDR2: MDHEN, SYDVKM. In nucleotides, the CDR3 is TGTGCCAGCAGTTTTCAGGGGGCGGGAAACACCATATATTTT. It specifies CASSFQGAGNTIYF. Complete variable domain (other parts from reference TRBV28 and TRBJ1-3): DVKVTQSSRYLVKRTGEKVFLECVQDMDHENMFWYRQDPGLGLRLIYFSYDVKMKEKGDIPEGYSVSREKKERFSLILESASTNQTSMYLCASSFQGAGNTIYFGEGSWLTVV.

This chain links TRBV6-5 with TRBJ1-3; TRBD1 matches 7 bases. This CDR3 contains 16 residues. J gave up 2 bases and V 4 bases, and 8 bases lay outside the gene matches. Germline V gene lookup returns CDR1 MNHEY and CDR2 SVGAGI. The DNA of the CDR3 is TGTGCCAGCAGTTTCCACACCGGGACAGCTGGAAACACCATATATTTT. This codes for CASSFHTGTAGNTIYF.

The chain is built from TRBV5-1 and TRBJ1-2; tentatively, D is TRBD1 (5 bases). This CDR3 comprises 14 residues. Germline CDR1 SGHRS, CDR2 YFSETQ. V lost 2 bases, J lost 8 bases, and 16 bases lay in between. This chain's CDR3 is CASSFEGRDGGYTF. CDR3 bases: TGCGCCAGCAGCTTTGAGGGCAGGGATGGGGGCTACACCTTC.

This rearrangement joins TRBV5-1 to TRBJ1-4; 9 bases agree with TRBD1. V trimming: 3 bases; J trimming: 6 bases; junction bases outside the gene matches: 0. The CDR3 contains 13 residues. The germline V gene encodes CDR1 SGHRS and CDR2 YFSETQ. The CDR3 nucleotides are TGCGCCAGCAGCTGGGACAGGGATGAAAAACTGTTTTTT. Amino acids: CASSWDRDEKLFF. Based on the CDR3 plus reference TRBV5-1 and TRBJ1-4, the full variable domain is KAGVTQTPRYLIKTRGQQVTLSCSPISGHRSVSWYQQTPGQGLQFLFEYFSETQRNKGNFPGRFSGRQFSNSRSEMNVSTLELGDSALYLCASSWDRDEKLFFGSGTQLSVL.

The chain joins TRBV28 to TRBJ2-7; D remains ambiguous. The V end lost 6 bases, the J end lost 0 bases, and 21 bases lay between the germline ends. The CDR3 length is 17 residues. Germline CDR1 is MDHEN and CDR2 is SYDVKM. The CDR3 sequence is CASRQIRMTDSSYEQYF. The CDR3, as DNA: TGTGCCAGCAGACAAATAAGAATGACGGATAGCTCCTACGAGCAGTACTTC.

This chain uses TRBV28 with TRBJ2-3, with no clear D. Between the trimmed V and J ends, which lost 3 bases and 0 bases, there was a span of 7 bases. The CDR3 is made up of 14 amino acids. Germline lookup yields CDR1 MDHEN and CDR2 SYDVKM. The CDR3 nucleotides are TGTGCCAGCAGTTTTGGGGAAAGCACAGATACGCAGTATTTT. This translates into CASSFGESTDTQYF.

V is TRBV15 and J is TRBJ1-5, with D uncertain. The CDR3 totals 11 residues. V lost 0 bases and J 11 bases, leaving 5 bases between the germline ends. Germline loops: CDR1 LNHNV, CDR2 YYDKDF (reference sequence). The CDR3 reads CATSRDGSQHF. In nucleotides, the CDR3 is TGTGCCACCAGCAGAGACGGGTCCCAGCATTTT.

The V and J genes are TRBV5-1 and TRBJ1-1, with 7 bases aligning to TRBD1. This CDR3 spans 13 amino acids. Germline loops: CDR1 SGHRS, CDR2 YFSETQ. J lost 6 bases, V lost 0 bases, and 2 bases had no gene match. The CDR3 nucleotides read TGCGCCAGCAGCTTGGGGGGGACAGCTGAAGCTTTCTTT. Residues: CASSLGGTAEAFF.

The rearrangement uses TRBV7-8 and TRBJ2-2; D unclear. Trimming left V 5 bases short and J 3 bases short, with 10 bases between. CDR3 length equals 14 residues. Germline assignment: CDR1 SGHVS and CDR2 FQNEAQ. The DNA of the CDR3 is TGTGCCAGCAGCCAGGCACACTACACCGGGGAGCTGTTTTTT. Translated: CASSQAHYTGELFF.

The chain recombines TRBV10-3 with TRBJ2-7; the match to TRBD1 covers 7 bases. CDR3 length: 15 amino acids. Looked up from germline, CDR1 is ENHRY and CDR2 is SYGVKD. J was trimmed by 6 bases and V by 1 base; bases with no gene match: 9. The CDR3 DNA reads as TGTGCCATCAGTGAGTGGCAAGGGGGCACGATCGAGCAGTACTTC. This translates into CAISEWQGGTIEQYF.

The V gene is TRBV7-3, the J gene TRBJ2-5, with unresolved D. The CDR3 is 15 residues long. Germline assignment: CDR1 SGHTA and CDR2 FQGTGA. The V gene lost 3 bases and the J gene lost 0 bases, with 11 bases spanning the gap. This chain's CDR3 is CASSLVHSNQETQYF. The CDR3 coding sequence is TGTGCCAGCAGCTTGGTTCACAGCAACCAAGAGACCCAGTACTTC. The entire variable domain, with the rest obtained from reference TRBV7-3 and TRBJ2-5, is as follows: GAGVSQTPSNKVTEKGKYVELRCDPISGHTALYWYRQSLGQGPEFLIYFQGTGAADDSGLPNDRFFAVRPEGSVSTLKIQRTERGDSAVYLCASSLVHSNQETQYFGPGTRLLVL.

This chain uses TRBV4-1 with TRBJ2-1; 12 bases line up with TRBD1. This CDR3 comprises 15 residues. The germline V gene has CDR1 MGHRA and CDR2 YSYEKL. V was clipped by 5 bases and J by 4 bases; unmatched bases: 3. The CDR3 reads CASSWGQGAYNEQFF. The CDR3 DNA reads as TGCGCCAGCAGCTGGGGACAGGGGGCTTACAATGAGCAGTTCTTC.

V gene TRBV5-1 combines with J gene TRBJ2-5, with 9 bases fitting TRBD2. V shed 1 base, J shed 4 bases, and the junction held 11 bases outside the gene matches. This CDR3 is built from 17 residues. Germline CDR1 and CDR2: SGHRS and YFSETQ. In nucleotides, the CDR3 is TGCGCCAGCAGCTTGTTTGGACTAGCGAAAGATGGAGAGACCCAGTACTTC. Protein product: CASSLFGLAKDGETQYF.

The rearrangement joins TRBV4-1 to TRBJ2-5; D is unclear. The germline V gene encodes CDR1 MGHRA and CDR2 YSYEKL. The CDR3 is 15 residues long. Trimming pared 0 bases from V and 5 bases from J, leaving 13 bases between. This CDR3 reads CASSQDRGSDETQYF. CDR3 sequence (DNA): TGCGCCAGCAGCCAAGATCGAGGCAGTGATGAGACCCAGTACTTC.

The chain recombines TRBV11-2 with TRBJ1-2; weak D call: TRBD1 (6 bases). Trimming left V 0 bases short and J 8 bases short, with 19 bases between. The CDR3 has 16 amino acids. Looked up from germline, CDR1 is SGHAT and CDR2 is FQNNGV. The CDR3: CASSLDRGGSSGGYTF. In DNA, the CDR3 is TGTGCCAGCAGCTTAGATCGAGGGGGAAGTTCGGGCGGCTACACCTTC.

The chain carries TRBV19 and TRBJ2-2, with D perhaps being TRBD1 or TRBD2 (6 bases each). The V gene's germline CDR1 is LNHDA and CDR2 SQIVND (reference sequence). The germline V and J ends were trimmed by 11 bases and 1 base, with 14 bases remaining between them. This CDR3 region has 14 residues. CDR3 DNA sequence: TGTGCCGGTCAGGGGAGGATGAACACCGGGGAGCTGTTTTTT. It translates to CAGQGRMNTGELFF.

The J gene is TRBJ1-1, the V gene TRBV18, with D unclear. This CDR3 has 13 amino acids. Germline loops: CDR1 KGHSH, CDR2 LQKENI. V was shortened by 4 bases and J by 6 bases, with 12 bases between the two germline ends. This CDR3 is CASSQGPDSEAFF. CDR3 nucleotide sequence: TGTGCCAGCTCACAGGGCCCGGATTCTGAAGCTTTCTTT.

This rearrangement joins TRBV5-1 to TRBJ1-2; the match to TRBD1 covers 8 bases. CDR1 is SGHRS, CDR2 YFSETQ, per germline. V trimming: 4 bases; J trimming: 4 bases; junction bases outside the gene matches: 6. CDR3 length: 14 amino acids. DNA of the CDR3: TGCGCCAGCAGCACAGGGGGTAATACCTATGGCTACACCTTC. It codes for CASSTGGNTYGYTF.